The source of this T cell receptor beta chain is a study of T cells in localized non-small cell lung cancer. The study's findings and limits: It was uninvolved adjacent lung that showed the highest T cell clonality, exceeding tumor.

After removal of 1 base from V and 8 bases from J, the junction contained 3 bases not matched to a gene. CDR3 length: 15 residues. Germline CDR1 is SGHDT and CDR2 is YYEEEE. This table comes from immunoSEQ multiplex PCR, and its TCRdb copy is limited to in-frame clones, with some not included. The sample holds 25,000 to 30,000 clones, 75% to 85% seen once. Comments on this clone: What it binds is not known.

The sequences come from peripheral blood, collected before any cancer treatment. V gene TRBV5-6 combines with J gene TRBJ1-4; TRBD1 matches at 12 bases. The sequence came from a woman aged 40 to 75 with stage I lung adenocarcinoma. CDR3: CASSLQGTGGEKLFF. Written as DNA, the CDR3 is TGTGCCAGCAGCTTGCAAGGGACAGGGGGCGAAAAACTGTTTTTT.